The entry below describes one T cell receptor beta chain. The data derive from a study of blood T cell repertoires in COVID-19. Study at large: Donors in the United States, Italy and Spain gave samples during acute or convalescent COVID-19.

Assay: immunoSEQ multiplex PCR; the TCRdb copy retains only in-frame clones and omits some. The data show roughly 110,000 clones, 70% to 90% seen once. Sequenced sample: peripheral blood. The receptor comes from a man aged 40-50 years with acute or convalescent COVID-19.

The CDR3 reads CASSVERGASTDTQYF. The CDR3 DNA sequence: TGTGCCAGCAGCGTTGAGCGGGGGGCTAGCACAGATACGCAGTATTTT. The V call is TRBV7-9, the J call TRBJ2-3; 9 nucleotides agree with TRBD2. The CDR3 extends over 16 amino acids. V shed 5 bases, J shed 0 bases, and the junction held 6 bases outside the gene matches. The germline CDR1 and CDR2 sequences are SEHNR and FQNEAQ (reference sequence).